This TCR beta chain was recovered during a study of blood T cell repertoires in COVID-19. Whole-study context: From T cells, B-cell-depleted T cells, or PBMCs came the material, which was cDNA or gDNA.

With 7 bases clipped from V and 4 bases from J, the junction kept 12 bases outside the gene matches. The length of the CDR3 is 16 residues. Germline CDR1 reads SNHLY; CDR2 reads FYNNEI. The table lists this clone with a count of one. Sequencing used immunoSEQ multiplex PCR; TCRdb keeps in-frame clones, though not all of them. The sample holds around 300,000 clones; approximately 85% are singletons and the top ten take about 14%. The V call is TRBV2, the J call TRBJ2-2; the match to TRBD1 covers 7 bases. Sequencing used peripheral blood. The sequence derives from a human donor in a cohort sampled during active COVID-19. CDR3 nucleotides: TGTGCCAGCAAACTCTCTTACAGGGGTGTCACCGGGGAGCTGTTTTTT. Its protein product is CASKLSYRGVTGELFF.